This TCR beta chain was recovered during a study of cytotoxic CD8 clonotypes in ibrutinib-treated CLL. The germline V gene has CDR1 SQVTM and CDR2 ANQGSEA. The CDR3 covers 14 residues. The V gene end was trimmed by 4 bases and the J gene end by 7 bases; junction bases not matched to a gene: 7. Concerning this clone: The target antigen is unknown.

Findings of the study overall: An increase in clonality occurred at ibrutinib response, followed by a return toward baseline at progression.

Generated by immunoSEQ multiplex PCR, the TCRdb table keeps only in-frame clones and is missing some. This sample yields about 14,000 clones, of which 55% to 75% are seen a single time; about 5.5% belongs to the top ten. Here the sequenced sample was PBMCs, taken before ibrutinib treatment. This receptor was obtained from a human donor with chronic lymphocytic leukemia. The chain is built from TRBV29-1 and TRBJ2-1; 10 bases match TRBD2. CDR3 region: CSVGVGTSVNEQFF. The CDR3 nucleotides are TGCAGCGTTGGGGTTGGGACTAGCGTTAATGAGCAGTTCTTC.